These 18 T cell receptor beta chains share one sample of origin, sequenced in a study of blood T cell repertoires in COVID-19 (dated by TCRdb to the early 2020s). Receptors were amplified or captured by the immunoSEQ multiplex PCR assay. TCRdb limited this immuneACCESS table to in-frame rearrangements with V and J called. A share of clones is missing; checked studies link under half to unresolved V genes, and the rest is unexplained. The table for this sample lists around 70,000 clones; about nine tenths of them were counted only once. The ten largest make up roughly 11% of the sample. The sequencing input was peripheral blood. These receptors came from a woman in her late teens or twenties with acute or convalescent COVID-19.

CDR3 bases: TGCGCCAGCAGCTGGATAGCGGGGCCCCAAGAGACCCAGTACTTC. It is translated as CASSWIAGPQETQYF. The chain joins TRBV5-1 to TRBJ2-5, with 8 bases identical to TRBD2. V lost 3 bases to trimming and J lost 1 base; unmatched junction nucleotides: 5. In germline, CDR1 is SGHRS, CDR2 YFSETQ. This CDR3 has 15 amino acids.

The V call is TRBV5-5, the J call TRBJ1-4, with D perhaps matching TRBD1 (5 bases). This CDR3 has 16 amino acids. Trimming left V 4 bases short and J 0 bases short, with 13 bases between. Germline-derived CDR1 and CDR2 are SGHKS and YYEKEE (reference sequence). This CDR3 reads CASSRGDVATNEKLFF. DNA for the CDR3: TGTGCCAGCAGCCGGGGGGACGTTGCAACTAATGAAAAACTGTTTTTT. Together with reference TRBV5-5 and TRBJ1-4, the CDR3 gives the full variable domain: DAGVTQSPTHLIKTRGQQVTLRCSPISGHKSVSWYQQVLGQGPQFIFQYYEKEERGRGNFPDRFSARQFPNYSSELNVNALLLGDSALYLCASSRGDVATNEKLFFGSGTQLSVL.

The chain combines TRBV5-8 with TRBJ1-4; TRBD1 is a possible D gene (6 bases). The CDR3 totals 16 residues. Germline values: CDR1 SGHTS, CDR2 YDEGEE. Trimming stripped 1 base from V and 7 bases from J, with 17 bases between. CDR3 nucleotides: TGTGCCAGCAGCTTGTCGGCCAGGGGCGCAGGTGAAAAACTGTTTTTT. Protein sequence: CASSLSARGAGEKLFF.

CDR3 residues: CARALGTAFNTEAFF. The CDR3 DNA follows: TGTGCCAGAGCCCTAGGGACAGCTTTTAACACTGAAGCTTTCTTT. The chain recombines TRBV2 with TRBJ1-1; 7 bases fit TRBD1. V dropped 9 bases and J dropped 2; count of bases not matched to a gene: 12. Germline loops: CDR1 SNHLY, CDR2 FYNNEI. The CDR3 is 15 amino acids.

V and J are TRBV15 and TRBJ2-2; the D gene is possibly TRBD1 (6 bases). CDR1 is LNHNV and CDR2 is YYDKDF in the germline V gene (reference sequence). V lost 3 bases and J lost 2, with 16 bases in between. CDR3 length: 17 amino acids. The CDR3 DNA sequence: TGTGCCACCAGCAGCCGGCGTGGGGGCTATAACACCGGGGAGCTGTTTTTT. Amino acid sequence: CATSSRRGGYNTGELFF.

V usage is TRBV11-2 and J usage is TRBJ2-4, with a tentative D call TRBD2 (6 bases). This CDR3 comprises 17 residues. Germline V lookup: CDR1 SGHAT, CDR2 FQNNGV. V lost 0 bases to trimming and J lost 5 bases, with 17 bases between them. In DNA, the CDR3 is TGTGCCAGCAGCTTAGATCCCCGAGGAGGGAGTCAAAACATTCAGTACTTC. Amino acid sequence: CASSLDPRGGSQNIQYF.

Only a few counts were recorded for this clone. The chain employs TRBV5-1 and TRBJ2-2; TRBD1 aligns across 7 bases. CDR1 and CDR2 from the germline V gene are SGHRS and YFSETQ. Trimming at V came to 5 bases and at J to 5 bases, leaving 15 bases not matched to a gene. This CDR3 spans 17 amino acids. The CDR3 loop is CASRQTLDRVGTGELFF. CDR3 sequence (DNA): TGCGCCAGCAGGCAAACCCTTGACAGGGTTGGTACCGGGGAGCTGTTTTTT.

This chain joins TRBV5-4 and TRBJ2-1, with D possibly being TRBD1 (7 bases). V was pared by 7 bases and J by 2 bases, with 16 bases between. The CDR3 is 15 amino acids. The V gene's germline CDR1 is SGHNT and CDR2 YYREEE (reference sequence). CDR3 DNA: TGTGCCAGCGGGGGGCAGGGACAGACCTACAATGAGCAGTTCTTC. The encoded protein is CASGGQGQTYNEQFF.

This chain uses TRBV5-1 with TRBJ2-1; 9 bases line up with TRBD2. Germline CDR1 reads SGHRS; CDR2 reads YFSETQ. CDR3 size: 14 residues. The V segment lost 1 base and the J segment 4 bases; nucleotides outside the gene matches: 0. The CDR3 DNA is TGCGCCAGCAGCTTGACTAGCGGGTACAATGAGCAGTTCTTC. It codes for CASSLTSGYNEQFF. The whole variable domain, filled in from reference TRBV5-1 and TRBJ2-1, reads KAGVTQTPRYLIKTRGQQVTLSCSPISGHRSVSWYQQTPGQGLQFLFEYFSETQRNKGNFPGRFSGRQFSNSRSEMNVSTLELGDSALYLCASSLTSGYNEQFFGPGTRLTVL.

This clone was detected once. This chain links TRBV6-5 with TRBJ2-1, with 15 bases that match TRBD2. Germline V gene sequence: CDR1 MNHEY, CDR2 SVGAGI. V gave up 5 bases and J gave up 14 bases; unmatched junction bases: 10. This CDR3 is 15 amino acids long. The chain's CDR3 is CASSPGLAGGLREFF. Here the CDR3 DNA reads TGTGCCAGCAGTCCCGGACTAGCGGGGGGGCTAAGGGAGTTCTTC.

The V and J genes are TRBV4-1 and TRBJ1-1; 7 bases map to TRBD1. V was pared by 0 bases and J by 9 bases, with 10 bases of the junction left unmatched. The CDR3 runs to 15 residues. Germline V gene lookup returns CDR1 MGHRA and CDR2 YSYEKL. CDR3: CASSQDIPGQSKAFF. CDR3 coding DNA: TGCGCCAGCAGCCAAGATATCCCGGGACAGTCAAAAGCTTTCTTT.

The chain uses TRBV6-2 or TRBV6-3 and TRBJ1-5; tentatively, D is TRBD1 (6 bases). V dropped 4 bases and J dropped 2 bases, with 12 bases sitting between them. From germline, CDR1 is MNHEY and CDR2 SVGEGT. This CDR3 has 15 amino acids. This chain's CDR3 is CASSSRGGGNQPQHF. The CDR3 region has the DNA TGTGCCAGCAGTTCGAGGGGGGGTGGCAATCAGCCCCAGCATTTT.

CDR3 bases: TGTGCCAGCAGCAGGGGACTAGCGCAGTTCTCTGGGGCCAACGTCCTGACTTTC. It yields the protein CASSRGLAQFSGANVLTF. The genes are TRBV6-2 or TRBV6-3 and TRBJ2-6; 10 positions match TRBD2. J lost 0 bases, V lost 6 bases, and 8 bases had no gene match. The germline gives CDR1 MNHEY, CDR2 SVGEGT. The CDR3 loop spans 18 amino acids.

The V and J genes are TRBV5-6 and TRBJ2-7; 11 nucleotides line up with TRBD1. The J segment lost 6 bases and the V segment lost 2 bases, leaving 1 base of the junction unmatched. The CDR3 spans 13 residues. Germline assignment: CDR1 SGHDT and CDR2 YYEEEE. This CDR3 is CASSFGQGAEQYF. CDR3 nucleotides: TGTGCCAGCAGCTTCGGACAGGGGGCCGAGCAGTACTTC.

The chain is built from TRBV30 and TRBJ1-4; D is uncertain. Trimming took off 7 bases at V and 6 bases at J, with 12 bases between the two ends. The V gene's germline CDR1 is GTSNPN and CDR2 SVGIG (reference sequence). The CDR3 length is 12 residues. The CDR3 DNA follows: TGTGCCTCGACCGCGGAGGATGAAAAACTGTTTTTT. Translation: CASTAEDEKLFF.

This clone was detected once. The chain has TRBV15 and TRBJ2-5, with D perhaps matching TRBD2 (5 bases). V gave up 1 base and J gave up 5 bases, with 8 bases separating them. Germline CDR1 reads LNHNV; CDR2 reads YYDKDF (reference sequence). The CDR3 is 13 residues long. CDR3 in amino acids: CATSRGERETQYF. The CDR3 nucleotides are TGTGCCACCAGCAGAGGGGAGCGTGAGACCCAGTACTTC.

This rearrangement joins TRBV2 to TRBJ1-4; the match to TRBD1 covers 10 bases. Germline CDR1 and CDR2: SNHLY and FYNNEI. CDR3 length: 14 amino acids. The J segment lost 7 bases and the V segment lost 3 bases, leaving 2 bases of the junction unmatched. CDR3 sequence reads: CASSEGTGVEKLFF. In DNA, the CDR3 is TGTGCCAGCAGTGAGGGGACAGGGGTTGAAAAACTGTTTTTT.

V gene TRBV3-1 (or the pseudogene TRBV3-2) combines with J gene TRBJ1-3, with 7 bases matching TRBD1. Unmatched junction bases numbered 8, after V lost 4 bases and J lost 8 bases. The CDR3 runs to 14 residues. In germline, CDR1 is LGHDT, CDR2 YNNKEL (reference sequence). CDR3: CASSRQGGVDTIYF. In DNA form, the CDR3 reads TGTGCCAGCAGCCGACAGGGAGGAGTGGACACCATATATTTT.